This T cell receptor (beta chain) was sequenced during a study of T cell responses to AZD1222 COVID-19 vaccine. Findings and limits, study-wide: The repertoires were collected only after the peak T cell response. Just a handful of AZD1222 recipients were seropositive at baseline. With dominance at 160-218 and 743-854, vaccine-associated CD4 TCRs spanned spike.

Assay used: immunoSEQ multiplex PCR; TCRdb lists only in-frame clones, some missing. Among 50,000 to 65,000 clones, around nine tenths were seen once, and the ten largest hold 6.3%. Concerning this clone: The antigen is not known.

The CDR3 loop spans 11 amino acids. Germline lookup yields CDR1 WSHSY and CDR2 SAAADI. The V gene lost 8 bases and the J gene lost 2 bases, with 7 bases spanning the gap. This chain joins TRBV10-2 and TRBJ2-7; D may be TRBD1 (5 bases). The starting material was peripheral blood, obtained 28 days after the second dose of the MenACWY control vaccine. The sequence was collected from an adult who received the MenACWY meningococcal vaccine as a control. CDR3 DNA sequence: TGCGCCAGCCAGGGCCCCTACGAGCAGTACTTC. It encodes CASQGPYEQYF.